The rows below give T cell receptor beta chains drawn from one sample of a study of blood T cell repertoires in COVID-19. Data came from immunoSEQ multiplex PCR; TCRdb stores just in-frame clones and leaves some out. The table records about 200,000 clones, 80% to 90% of them present only once. The specimen sequenced was peripheral blood. The receptors come from a human donor in a cohort sampled during active COVID-19. Both conserved end residues are part of each CDR3. D genes are given only for firm matches. Clone size appears in some rows only: once, few, many, or a class for an expanded clone.

J	size	V	D	DNA	CDR3
TRBJ2-7	.	TRBV18	TRBD2	TGTGCCAGCTCGGCGACTAGCCGGAGGGCTATTTACGAGCAGTACTTC	CASSATSRRAIYEQYF
TRBJ1-1	.	TRBV3-1/TRBV3-2	.	TGTGCCAGCAGCCAGGGAGAGGGAGCTTTCTTT	CASSQGEGAFF
TRBJ2-1	.	TRBV12-1	.	TGTGCCAGCAGGCGACTAGCGGAGAGCTCCTACAATGAGCAGTTCTTC	CASRRLAESSYNEQFF
TRBJ2-7	.	TRBV4-1	TRBD2	TGCGCCAGCAGCCAGACTAGCGGGAGTCGGGAGCAGTACTTC	CASSQTSGSREQYF
TRBJ2-7	.	TRBV3-1/TRBV3-2	TRBD2	TGTGCCAGCAGCCAAAACCTCGGGACTAGATTCCACGAGCAGTACTTC	CASSQNLGTRFHEQYF
TRBJ2-5	.	TRBV28	.	TGTGCCAGCAACAGGTACCAAGAGACCCAGTACTTC	CASNRYQETQYF
TRBJ1-5	.	TRBV27	.	TGTGCCAGCAGTGGGGCAGGGAGGAACAATCAGCCCCAGCATTTT	CASSGAGRNNQPQHF
TRBJ2-7	.	TRBV10-1	.	TGCGCCAGCAGCCGGGGTTACGAGCAGTACTTC	CASSRGYEQYF
TRBJ2-1	.	TRBV5-4	.	TGTGCCAGCAGCTTAAACCGAGACTATGAGCAGTTCTTC	CASSLNRDYEQFF
TRBJ1-6	.	TRBV4-1	TRBD1	TGCGCCAGCAGCGGCCGGACAGGGCATTTCACCCTCCACTTT	CASSGRTGHFTLHF
TRBJ1-5	few	TRBV18	.	TGTGCCAGCTCACGACAGGACAATCAGCCCCAGCATTTT	CASSRQDNQPQHF
TRBJ2-7	.	TRBV28	TRBD1	TGTGCCAGCATCCCGGTGGTAGGGACAGCCTACGAGCAGTACTTC	CASIPVVGTAYEQYF
TRBJ1-5	few	TRBV4-1	.	TGCGCCAGCAGCCAAGGAATAGGGGACAATCAGCCCCAGCATTTT	CASSQGIGDNQPQHF
TRBJ1-2	.	TRBV6-5	.	TGTGCCCTCTCTTCGGCGGGGGGCTTTAACTATGGCTACACCTTC	CALSSAGGFNYGYTF
TRBJ2-7	.	TRBV7-2	.	TGTGCCAGCCGGGGTAGCGCCGCCTACGAGCAGTACTTC	CASRGSAAYEQYF
TRBJ2-1	.	TRBV18	TRBD2	TGTGCCAGCTCACCACAGATAGGACTAGGCAATGAGCAGTTCTTC	CASSPQIGLGNEQFF
TRBJ1-1	.	TRBV6-5	.	TGTGCCAGCAGTTACTCGACCGCGGGGATGGTCACTGAAGCTTTCTTT	CASSYSTAGMVTEAFF
TRBJ2-7	.	TRBV9	TRBD2	TGTGCCAGCAGCGTAGCTGGTAGCGGGAGAAGGAACGAGCAGTACTTC	CASSVAGSGRRNEQYF
TRBJ2-7	.	TRBV6-2/TRBV6-3	.	TGTGCCAGCAGCCGGACGGGATCCTACGAGCAGTACTTC	CASSRTGSYEQYF
TRBJ2-1	.	TRBV5-1	.	TGCGCCAGCAGCTTGTACAGGGATGAGCAGTTCTTC	CASSLYRDEQFF
TRBJ2-4	.	TRBV19	TRBD1	TGTGCCAGTAGTAATGTGCACAGGGGGCCGGGAAACATTCAGTACTTC	CASSNVHRGPGNIQYF
TRBJ2-4	.	TRBV18	TRBD1	TGTGCCAGCTCACCACTGGGACAGGAGGGTATTCAGTACTTC	CASSPLGQEGIQYF
TRBJ2-5	.	TRBV11-2	.	TGTGCCAGCAGCCCAAAAGAGACCCAGTACTTC	CASSPKETQYF
TRBJ2-7	.	TRBV28	.	TGTGCCAGCAGTTTACGGGGTGGGTACGAGCAGTACTTC	CASSLRGGYEQYF
TRBJ2-1	.	TRBV25-1	TRBD1	TGTGCCAGCAGGCCCGGACCGGGACAGGGGGCAATTATTGAGGAGTTCTTC	CASRPGPGQGAIIEEFF
TRBJ1-1	.	TRBV7-9	TRBD1	TGTGCCAGCAGCGTTGGACAGGTGGGGACTGAAGCTTTCTTT	CASSVGQVGTEAFF
TRBJ2-3	.	TRBV5-4	TRBD2	TGTGCCAGCAGCTTGGCGGCTAGCGGGAGGCCCGATACGCAGTATTTT	CASSLAASGRPDTQYF
TRBJ2-1	.	TRBV13	TRBD2	TGTGCCAGCAGCTTAGGCCTAGCGGTAACCTCCTACAATGAGCAGTTCTTC	CASSLGLAVTSYNEQFF
TRBJ2-7	few	TRBV18	.	TGTGCCAGCTTCGAAGGGGCAGATTCCTACGAGCAGTACTTC	CASFEGADSYEQYF
TRBJ1-1	.	TRBV7-7	TRBD1	TGTGCTAGGCGGGACAGGGTAATCCCGGCGTACACTGAAGCTTTCTTT	CARRDRVIPAYTEAFF
TRBJ1-6	.	TRBV5-5	.	TGTGCCAGCTTGGAGAGGAGCTCCTATAATTCACCCCTCCACTTT	CASLERSSYNSPLHF
TRBJ1-5	.	TRBV2	TRBD1	TGTGCCAGCAGCTTACAGGGGAACAATCAGCCCCAGCATTTT	CASSLQGNNQPQHF
TRBJ2-1	.	TRBV27	TRBD2	TGTGCCAGCAGTGCCCTTTCCCTAGCGGGGAACAATGAGCAGTTCTTC	CASSALSLAGNNEQFF
TRBJ1-5	.	TRBV2	.	TGTGCCAGCAGTGCAGCCGGGGGTGGGAATCAGCCCCAGCATTTT	CASSAAGGGNQPQHF
TRBJ2-7	.	TRBV6-6	TRBD1	TGTGCCAGCAGTTACTCGAAGGGACAGGGGGCGTACGAGCAGTACTTC	CASSYSKGQGAYEQYF
TRBJ2-5	once	TRBV4-2	TRBD2	TGTGCCAGCAATAGCGGGACCCAGGGAGAGACCCAGTACTTC	CASNSGTQGETQYF
TRBJ2-1	few	TRBV4-1	TRBD2	TGCGCCAGCAGCCACGGACTAGCTGTTTCCTACAATGAGCAGTTCTTC	CASSHGLAVSYNEQFF
TRBJ2-1	once	TRBV6-6	TRBD2	TGTGCCAGCAGTCCCGGGGGGAGCTTCGATGAGCAGTTCTTC	CASSPGGSFDEQFF
TRBJ2-2	.	TRBV19	.	TGTGCCAGTAGTATTGGGGGCAACACCGGGGAGCTGTTTTTT	CASSIGGNTGELFF
TRBJ2-5	.	TRBV3-1/TRBV3-2	.	TGTGCCAGCAGCCAATGGACAGAGGGGGAGACCCAGTACTTC	CASSQWTEGETQYF
TRBJ2-5	few	TRBV28	.	TGTGCCAGCAGACCTGGACGCAGACAGTGGGAGACCCAGTACTTC	CASRPGRRQWETQYF
TRBJ1-5	.	TRBV2	.	TGTGCCAGCAGCGACGACACAGGCAGGGGTAGCAATCAGCCCCAGCATTTT	CASSDDTGRGSNQPQHF
TRBJ2-7	.	TRBV7-9	.	TGTGCCAGCAGCCCTCGGGCGAGGGGGTCCTACGAGCAGTACTTC	CASSPRARGSYEQYF
TRBJ2-7	.	TRBV28	TRBD1	TGTGCCAGTCGTAACTCAGGGGGTTCTACCTACGAGCAGTACTTC	CASRNSGGSTYEQYF
TRBJ1-1	.	TRBV11-1	TRBD1	TGTGCCAGCAGCCCGAGGGACAGCCGGAACACTGAAGCTTTCTTT	CASSPRDSRNTEAFF
TRBJ2-3	.	TRBV18	TRBD2	TGTGCCAGCTCACCCCAGTCCAGGGGACTAGCGGGGCACACAGATACGCAGTATTTT	CASSPQSRGLAGHTDTQYF
TRBJ2-7	.	TRBV3-1/TRBV3-2	.	TGTGCCAGCGCCCGAGGGGTAATCGGGGGAAGCTCCTACGAGCAGTACTTC	CASARGVIGGSSYEQYF
TRBJ2-3	once	TRBV5-4	TRBD2	TGTGCCAGCAGCTTACCCTTTGGAGCGGGAGCGGTAGATACGCAGTATTTT	CASSLPFGAGAVDTQYF
TRBJ2-1	.	TRBV7-8	TRBD2	TGTGCCAGCAGCTTGGGACTAGCGCTTTACAATGAGCAGTTCTTC	CASSLGLALYNEQFF
TRBJ2-1	once	TRBV19	TRBD2	TGTGCCAGTAGTCCAGGACTAGCGGCGAGGGGTGAGCAGTTCTTC	CASSPGLAARGEQFF
TRBJ2-7	.	TRBV12-3/TRBV12-4	.	TGTGCCAGCAGTTTACGAGGCGGCGAGCAGTACTTC	CASSLRGGEQYF
TRBJ1-6	.	TRBV27	TRBD1	TGTGCCAGCAGTGTTGGACAGGGGGTTGGGTCACCCCTCCACTTT	CASSVGQGVGSPLHF
TRBJ2-5	.	TRBV2	.	TGTGCCAGCAGGCAGGGTTATAGTAGAGAGACCCAGTACTTC	CASRQGYSRETQYF
TRBJ2-1	.	TRBV6-4	.	TGTGCCAGCAGACAGAGCTTGGCCGAGCAGTTCTTC	CASRQSLAEQFF